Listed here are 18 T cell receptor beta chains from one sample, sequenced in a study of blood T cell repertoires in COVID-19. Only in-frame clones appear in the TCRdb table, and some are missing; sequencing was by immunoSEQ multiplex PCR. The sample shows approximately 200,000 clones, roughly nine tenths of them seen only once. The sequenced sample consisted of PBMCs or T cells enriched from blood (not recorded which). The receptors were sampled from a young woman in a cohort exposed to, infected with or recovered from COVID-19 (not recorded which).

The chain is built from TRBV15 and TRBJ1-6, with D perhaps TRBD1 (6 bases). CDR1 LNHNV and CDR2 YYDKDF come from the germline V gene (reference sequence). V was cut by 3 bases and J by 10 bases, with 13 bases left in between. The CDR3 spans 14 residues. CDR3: CATSRNRELSPLHF. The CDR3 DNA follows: TGTGCCACCAGCAGGAACAGGGAACTATCACCCCTCCACTTT.

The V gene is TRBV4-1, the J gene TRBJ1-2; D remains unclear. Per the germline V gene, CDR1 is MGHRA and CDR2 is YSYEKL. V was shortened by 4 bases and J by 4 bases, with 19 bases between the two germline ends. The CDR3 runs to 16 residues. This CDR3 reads CASSLPSGPFSYGYTF. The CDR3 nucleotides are TGCGCCAGCAGCCTACCAAGCGGACCCTTTAGCTATGGCTACACCTTC.

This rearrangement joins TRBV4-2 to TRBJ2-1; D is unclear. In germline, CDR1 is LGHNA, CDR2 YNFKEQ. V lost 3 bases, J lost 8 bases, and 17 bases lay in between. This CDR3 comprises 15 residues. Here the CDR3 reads CASSHEATGRDEQFF. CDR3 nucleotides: TGTGCCAGCAGCCACGAGGCTACCGGCCGCGATGAGCAGTTCTTC.

The CDR3 is CASSPGTSGSGTDTQYF. CDR3 in DNA: TGTGCCAGCTCACCGGGGACTAGCGGGAGTGGGACAGATACGCAGTATTTT. The genes are TRBV18 and TRBJ2-3; 14 nucleotides match TRBD2. CDR3 length: 17 amino acids. From germline, CDR1 is KGHSH and CDR2 LQKENI. V dropped 3 bases and J dropped 3; count of bases not matched to a gene: 5.

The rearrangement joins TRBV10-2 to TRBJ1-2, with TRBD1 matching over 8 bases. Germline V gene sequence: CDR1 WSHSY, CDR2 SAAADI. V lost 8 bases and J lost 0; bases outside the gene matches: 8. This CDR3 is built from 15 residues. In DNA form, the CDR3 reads TGCGCCAGCGTAGAAGGACAGGGATCTAACTATGGCTACACCTTC. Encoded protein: CASVEGQGSNYGYTF.

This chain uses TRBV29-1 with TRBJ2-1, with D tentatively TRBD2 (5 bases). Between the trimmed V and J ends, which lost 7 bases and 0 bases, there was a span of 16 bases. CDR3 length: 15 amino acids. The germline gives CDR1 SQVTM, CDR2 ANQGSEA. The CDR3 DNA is TGCAGCGCCGATGTTCGACTACGCTCCTACAATGAGCAGTTCTTC. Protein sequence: CSADVRLRSYNEQFF.

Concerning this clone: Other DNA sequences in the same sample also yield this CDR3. The CDR3 is CSAHTDTQYF. The CDR3 nucleotides are TGCAGTGCCCACACAGATACGCAGTATTTT. The chain recombines TRBV20-1 with TRBJ2-3, with unresolved D. Germline CDR1 reads DFQATT; CDR2 reads SNEGSKA (reference sequence). V was shortened by 6 bases and J by 2 bases, with 3 bases between the two germline ends. This CDR3 comprises 10 residues.

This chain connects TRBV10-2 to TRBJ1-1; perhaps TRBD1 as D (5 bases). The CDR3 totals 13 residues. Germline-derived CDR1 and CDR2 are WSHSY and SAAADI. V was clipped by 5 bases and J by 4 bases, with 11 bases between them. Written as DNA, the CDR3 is TGCGCCAGCAGTAGGCAGGGTGGCACTGAAGCTTTCTTT. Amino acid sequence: CASSRQGGTEAFF.

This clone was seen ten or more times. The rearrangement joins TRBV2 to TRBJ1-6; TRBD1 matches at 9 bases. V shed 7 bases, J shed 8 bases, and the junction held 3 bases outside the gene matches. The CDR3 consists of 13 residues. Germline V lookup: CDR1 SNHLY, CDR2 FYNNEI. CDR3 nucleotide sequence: TGTGCCAGCAACGGACAGGGGTATTCACCCCTCCACTTT. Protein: CASNGQGYSPLHF.

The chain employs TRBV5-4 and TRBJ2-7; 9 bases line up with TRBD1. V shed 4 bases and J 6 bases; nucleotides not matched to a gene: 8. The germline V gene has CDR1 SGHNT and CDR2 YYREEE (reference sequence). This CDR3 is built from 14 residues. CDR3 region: CASSEQGAYGEQYF. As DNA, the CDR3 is TGTGCCAGCAGCGAACAGGGGGCCTATGGCGAGCAGTACTTC.

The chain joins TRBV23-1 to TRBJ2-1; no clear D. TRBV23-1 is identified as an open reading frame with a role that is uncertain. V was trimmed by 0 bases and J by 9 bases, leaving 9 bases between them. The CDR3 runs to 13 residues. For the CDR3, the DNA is TGCGCCAGCAGTCAATCGGGTCCGGGTGAGCAGTTCTTC. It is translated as CASSQSGPGEQFF.

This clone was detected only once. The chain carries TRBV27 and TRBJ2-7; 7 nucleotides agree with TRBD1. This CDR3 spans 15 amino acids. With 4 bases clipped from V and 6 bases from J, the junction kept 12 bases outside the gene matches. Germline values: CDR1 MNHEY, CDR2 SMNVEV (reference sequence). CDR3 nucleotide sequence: TGTGCCAGCAGTTCCCCGACAGGGCTCGTTTTCGAGCAGTACTTC. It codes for CASSSPTGLVFEQYF.

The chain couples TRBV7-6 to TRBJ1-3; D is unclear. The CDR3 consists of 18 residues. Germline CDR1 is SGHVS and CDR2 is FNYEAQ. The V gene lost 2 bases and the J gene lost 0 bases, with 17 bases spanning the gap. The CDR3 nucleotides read TGTGCCAGCAGCTTACGTCGAAGCGCCTTCAGCTCTGGAAACACCATATATTTT. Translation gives CASSLRRSAFSSGNTIYF.

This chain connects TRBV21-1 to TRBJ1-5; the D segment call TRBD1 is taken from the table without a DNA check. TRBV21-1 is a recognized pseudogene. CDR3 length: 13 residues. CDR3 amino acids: CAGRTLRNQPQHF. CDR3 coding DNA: TGTGCCGGAAGGACACTTCGCAATCAGCCCCAGCATTTT.

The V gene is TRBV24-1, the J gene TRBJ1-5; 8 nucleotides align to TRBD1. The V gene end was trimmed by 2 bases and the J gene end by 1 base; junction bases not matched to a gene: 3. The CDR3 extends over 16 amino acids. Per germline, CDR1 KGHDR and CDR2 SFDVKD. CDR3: CATSDSDRGSNQPQHF. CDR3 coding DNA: TGTGCCACCAGTGATTCCGACAGGGGCAGCAATCAGCCCCAGCATTTT.

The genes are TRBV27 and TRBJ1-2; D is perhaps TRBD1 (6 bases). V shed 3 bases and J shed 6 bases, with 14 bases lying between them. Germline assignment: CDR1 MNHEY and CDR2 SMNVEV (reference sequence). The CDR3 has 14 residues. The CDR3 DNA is TGTGCCAGCAGTTTCGACAGGAGCCTCAATGGCTACACCTTC. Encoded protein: CASSFDRSLNGYTF.

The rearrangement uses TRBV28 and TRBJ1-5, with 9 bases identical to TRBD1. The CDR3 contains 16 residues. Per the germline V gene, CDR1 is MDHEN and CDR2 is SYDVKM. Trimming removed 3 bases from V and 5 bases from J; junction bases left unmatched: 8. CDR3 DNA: TGTGCCAGCAGTTTTCACGGGACAGGGAGGGATCAGCCCCAGCATTTT. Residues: CASSFHGTGRDQPQHF. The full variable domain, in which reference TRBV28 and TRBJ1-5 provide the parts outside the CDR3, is DVKVTQSSRYLVKRTGEKVFLECVQDMDHENMFWYRQDPGLGLRLIYFSYDVKMKEKGDIPEGYSVSREKKERFSLILESASTNQTSMYLCASSFHGTGRDQPQHFGDGTRLSIL.

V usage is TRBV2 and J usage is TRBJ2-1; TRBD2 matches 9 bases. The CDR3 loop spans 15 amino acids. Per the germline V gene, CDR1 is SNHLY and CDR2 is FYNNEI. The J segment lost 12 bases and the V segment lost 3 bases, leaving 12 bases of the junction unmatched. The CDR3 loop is CASSDSSGATMMQFF. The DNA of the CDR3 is TGTGCCAGCAGTGATTCTAGCGGGGCCACAATGATGCAGTTCTTC. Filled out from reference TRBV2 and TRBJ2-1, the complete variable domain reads EPEVTQTPSHQVTQMGQEVILRCVPISNHLYFYWYRQILGQKVEFLVSFYNNEISEKSEIFDDQFSVERPDGSNFTLKIRSTKLEDSAMYFCASSDSSGATMMQFFGPGTRLTVL.